These T cell receptor beta chains were read from a single sample in a study of CD4 T cells in relation to SARS-CoV-2 and coronaviruses. Using immunoSEQ multiplex PCR, the repertoire was profiled, and TCRdb retains in-frame clones only, with some absent. This sample carries fewer than 25,000 clones, under 85% of them seen once, and the ten largest clones take approximately 16%. Antigen specificity for these receptors is unknown. The material sequenced was CD4+ T cells from PBMCs, cultured in vitro. All receptors come from a human donor in good health. Both conserved end residues are part of each CDR3.

J	V	CDR3
TRBJ2-4	TRBV19	CASSPQGRGIQYF
TRBJ2-1	TRBV18	CASSPQSGTPTSDEQFF
TRBJ1-2	TRBV7-9	CASSLDPSGYTF
TRBJ1-4	TRBV5-4	CASSATLQGNEKLFF
TRBJ1-1	TRBV30	CAWSVQVNTEAFF
TRBJ2-5	TRBV5-1	CASSWTGDQETQYF
TRBJ2-5	TRBV4-2	CASSQGEGSWETQYF
TRBJ2-1	TRBV19	CASSVTGTSGRSSYNEQFF
TRBJ2-7	TRBV25-1	CASTDRAYEQYF
TRBJ2-5	TRBV2	CASSVGLAGVSETQYF
TRBJ2-3	TRBV5-1	CASSSGQGQADTQYF
TRBJ1-5	TRBV24-1	CATSESGFVNQPQHF
TRBJ1-4	TRBV30	CAWSGLFRPLFF
TRBJ1-2	TRBV5-1	CASSWRDSPVSLVASSGYTF
TRBJ1-2	TRBV18	CATSPDGNYGYTF
TRBJ2-1	TRBV28	CATIAGPSSYNEQFF